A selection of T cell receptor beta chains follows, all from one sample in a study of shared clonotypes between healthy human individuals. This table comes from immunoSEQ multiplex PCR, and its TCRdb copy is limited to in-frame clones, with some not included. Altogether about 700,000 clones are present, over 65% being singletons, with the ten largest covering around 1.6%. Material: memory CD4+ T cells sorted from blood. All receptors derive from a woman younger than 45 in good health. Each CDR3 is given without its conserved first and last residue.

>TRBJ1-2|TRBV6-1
ASREQRNYGYT
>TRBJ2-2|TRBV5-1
ASSPVGDDTGELF
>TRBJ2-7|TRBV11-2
ASTFVTGDEQY
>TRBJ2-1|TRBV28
ASTGTPPYNEQF
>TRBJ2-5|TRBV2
ASGLNQETQY
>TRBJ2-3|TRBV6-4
ASSAQGGDTQY
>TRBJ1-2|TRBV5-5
ASRPGPGGHYGYT
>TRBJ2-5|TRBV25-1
ASRLGAQETQY
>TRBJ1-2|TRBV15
ATSRDRAGGYT
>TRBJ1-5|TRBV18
ASSEGLSNQPQH
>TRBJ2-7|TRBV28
ASTLGREQRYEQY
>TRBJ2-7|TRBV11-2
ASSNDRGPYEQY
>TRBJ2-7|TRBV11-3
ASSPDVGDRGARVGYEQY
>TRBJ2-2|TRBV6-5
ASSFILGELF
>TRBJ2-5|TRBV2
ASSREISETQY
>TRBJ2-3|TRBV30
AWSVSTLTDTQY
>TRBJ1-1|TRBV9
ASSPRQGKNTEAF
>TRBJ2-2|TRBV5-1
ASSPGTQGTGELF
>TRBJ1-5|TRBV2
ASTDQDQPQH
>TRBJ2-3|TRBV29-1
SAQRGFGTDTQY
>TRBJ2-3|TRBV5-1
ASSSDRGVVDTQY
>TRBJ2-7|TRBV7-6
ASSPNRAPGEQY
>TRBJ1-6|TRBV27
ASSSPAGSPLH
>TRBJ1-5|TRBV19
ASSMSSGRSNQPQH
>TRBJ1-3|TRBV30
AWRGPGNTIY
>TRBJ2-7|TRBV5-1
ASSLALAGSYEQY
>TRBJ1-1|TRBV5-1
ASSAGDNRAGAF
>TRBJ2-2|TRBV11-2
ASSPRPSQFPGELF
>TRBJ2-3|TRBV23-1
ASSQPEGQGSPPVYTDTQY
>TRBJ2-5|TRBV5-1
ASSLDRRSGETQY
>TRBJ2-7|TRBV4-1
ASSHSRGTSGRTYEQY
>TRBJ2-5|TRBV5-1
ASSRWEGDQETQY
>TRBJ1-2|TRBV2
ASSGQTVYGYT
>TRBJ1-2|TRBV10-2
ATSRDRSPANYGYT
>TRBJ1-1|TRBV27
ASSRSPNRGAVTEAF
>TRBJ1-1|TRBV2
ASRGQGNTEAF
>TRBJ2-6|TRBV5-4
ASSLAGRTGANVLT
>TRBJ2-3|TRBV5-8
ASSFGQGTDTQY
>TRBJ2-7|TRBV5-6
ASSYPQGNEQY
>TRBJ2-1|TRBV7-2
ASRGLAGRNEQF
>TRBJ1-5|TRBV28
ASSLLFGTGSRDNSNQPQH
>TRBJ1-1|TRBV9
ASSVYRSNTEAF
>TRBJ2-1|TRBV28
ASRLAVSGSDEQF
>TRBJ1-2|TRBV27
ASSLSGQENYGYT
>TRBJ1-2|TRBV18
ASSGTDNVYYGYT
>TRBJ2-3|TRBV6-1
ASSSGLAGSDTQY
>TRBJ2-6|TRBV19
ASGTEPSSGANVLT
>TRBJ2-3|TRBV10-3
AIRDRGDTDTQY
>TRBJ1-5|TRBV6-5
ASSPTGGGQPQH
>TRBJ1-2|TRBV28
ASRLTGGFYGYT
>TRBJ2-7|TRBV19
ASGTEPYEQY
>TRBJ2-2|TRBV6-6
ASHPGSGGPTGELF